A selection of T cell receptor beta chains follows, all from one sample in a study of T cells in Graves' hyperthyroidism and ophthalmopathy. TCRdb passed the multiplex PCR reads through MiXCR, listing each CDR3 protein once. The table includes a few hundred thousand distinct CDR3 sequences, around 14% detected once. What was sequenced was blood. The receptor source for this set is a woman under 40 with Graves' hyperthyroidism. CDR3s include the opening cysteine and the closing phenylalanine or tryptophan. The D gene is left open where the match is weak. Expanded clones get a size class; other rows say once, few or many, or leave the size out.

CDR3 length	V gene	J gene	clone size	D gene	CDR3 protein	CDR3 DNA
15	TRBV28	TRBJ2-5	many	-	CASSLPQGGKKTQYF	TGTGCCAGCAGTTTACCTCAAGGGGGGAAGAAGACCCAGTACTTC
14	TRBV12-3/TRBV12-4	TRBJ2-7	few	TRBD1	CASSLWTGVYEQYF	TGTGCCAGCAGTCTTTGGACAGGGGTCTACGAGCAGTACTTC
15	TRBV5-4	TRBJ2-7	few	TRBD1	CASSLPGQMSNEQYF	TGTGCCAGCAGCTTACCGGGACAGATGTCTAACGAGCAGTACTTC
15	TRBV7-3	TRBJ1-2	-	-	CASSLTWTAPYGYTF	TGTGCCAGCAGCTTAACCTGGACTGCCCCCTATGGCTACACCTTC
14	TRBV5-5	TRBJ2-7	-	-	CASSLYLSSYEQYF	TGTGCCAGCAGCTTGTACCTGAGCTCCTACGAGCAGTACTTC
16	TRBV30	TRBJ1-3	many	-	CAWSSSTRGGGNTIYF	TGTGCCTGGAGTTCTTCGACAAGGGGTGGTGGAAACACCATATATTTT
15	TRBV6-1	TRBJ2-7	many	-	CASSYAGTSTYEQYF	TGTGCCAGCAGTTATGCCGGGACGTCTACCTACGAGCAGTACTTC
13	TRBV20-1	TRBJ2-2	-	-	CSARGELSGELFF	TGCAGTGCTAGAGGTGAATTAAGCGGGGAGCTGTTTTTT
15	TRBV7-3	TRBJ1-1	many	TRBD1	CASSSEGAGNTEAFF	TGTGCCAGCAGCAGCGAGGGGGCTGGAAACACTGAAGCTTTCTTT
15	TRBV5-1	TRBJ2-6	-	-	CASSQTGSGANVLTF	TGCGCCAGCAGCCAGACAGGCTCTGGGGCCAACGTCCTGACTTTC
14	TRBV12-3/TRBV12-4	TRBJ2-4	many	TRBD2	CASTLRRGENIQYF	TGTGCCAGCACCTTACGTCGGGGGGAAAACATTCAGTACTTC
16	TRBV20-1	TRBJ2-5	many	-	CSATRHGAGLQETQYF	TGCAGTGCTACGCGCCACGGCGCCGGGCTCCAAGAGACCCAGTACTTC
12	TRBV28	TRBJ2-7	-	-	CASRSPLGEQYF	TGTGCCAGCAGGAGCCCGTTGGGCGAGCAGTACTTC
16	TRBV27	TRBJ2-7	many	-	CASSLSWGDHTYEQYF	TGTGCCAGCAGTTTAAGTTGGGGGGACCATACCTACGAGCAGTACTTC
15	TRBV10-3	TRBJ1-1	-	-	CAISERAEVPSEAFF	TGTGCCATCAGTGAGCGAGCGGAGGTACCCTCTGAAGCTTTCTTT
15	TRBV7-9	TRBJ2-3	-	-	CASSQGGVITDTQYF	TGTGCCAGCAGCCAAGGTGGGGTTATCACAGATACGCAGTATTTT
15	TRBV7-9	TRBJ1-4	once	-	CASSPLGGSWEKLFF	TGTGCCAGCAGCCCCCTCGGGGGTAGTTGGGAAAAACTGTTTTTT
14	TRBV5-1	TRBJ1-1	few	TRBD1	CASSLGQGGAEAFF	TGCGCCAGCAGCTTGGGGCAGGGGGGAGCTGAAGCTTTCTTT
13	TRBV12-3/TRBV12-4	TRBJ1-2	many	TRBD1	CASSGQGFYGYTF	TGTGCCAGCAGTGGACAGGGGTTCTATGGCTACACCTTC
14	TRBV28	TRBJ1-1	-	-	CASSPGGANTEAFF	TGTGCCAGCAGTCCCGGTGGGGCCAACACTGAAGCTTTCTTT
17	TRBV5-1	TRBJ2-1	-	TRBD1	CASSLGRGQGAFNEQFF	TGCGCCAGCAGCTTAGGCCGAGGACAGGGGGCGTTCAATGAGCAGTTCTTC
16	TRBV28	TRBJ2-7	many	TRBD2	CASSPKSGTSGARQYF	TGTGCCAGCAGTCCGAAATCTGGGACTAGCGGAGCCCGACAGTACTTC
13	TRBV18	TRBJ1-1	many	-	CASSPFTNTEAFF	TGTGCCAGCTCACCATTTACGAACACTGAAGCTTTCTTT
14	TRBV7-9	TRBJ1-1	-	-	CASSRREMNTEAFF	TGTGCCAGCAGCCGTCGGGAAATGAACACTGAAGCTTTCTTT
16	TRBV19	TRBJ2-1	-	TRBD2	CASSTTSGRASDEQFF	TGTGCCAGTAGTACGACTAGCGGGAGGGCCTCGGATGAGCAGTTCTTC
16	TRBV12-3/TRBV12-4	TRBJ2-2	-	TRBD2	CASSPSGREAVGELFF	TGTGCCAGCAGTCCCTCGGGGCGGGAGGCGGTCGGGGAGCTGTTTTTT
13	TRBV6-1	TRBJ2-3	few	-	CASKVEGTDTQYF	TGTGCCAGCAAAGTGGAGGGCACAGATACGCAGTATTTT
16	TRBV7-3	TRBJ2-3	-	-	CASSRVGGTITDTQYF	TGTGCCAGCAGCCGGGTTGGGGGGACCATCACAGATACGCAGTATTTT